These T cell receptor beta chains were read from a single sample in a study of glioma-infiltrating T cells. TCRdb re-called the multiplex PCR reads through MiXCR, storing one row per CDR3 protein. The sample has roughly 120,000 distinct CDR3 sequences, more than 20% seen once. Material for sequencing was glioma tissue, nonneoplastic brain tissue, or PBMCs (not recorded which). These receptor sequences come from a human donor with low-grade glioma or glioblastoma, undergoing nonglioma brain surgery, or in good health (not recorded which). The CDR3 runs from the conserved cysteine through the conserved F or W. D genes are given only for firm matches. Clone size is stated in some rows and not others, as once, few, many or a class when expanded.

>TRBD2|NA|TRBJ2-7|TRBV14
CASSQNGLAYEQYF
TGTGCCAGCAGCCAAAATGGACTAGCCTACGAGCAGTACTTC
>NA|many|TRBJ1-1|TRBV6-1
CASSSGWADTEAFF
TGTGCCAGCAGTTCGGGTTGGGCGGACACTGAAGCTTTCTTT
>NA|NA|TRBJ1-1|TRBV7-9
CASSPPGQTEAFF
TGTGCCAGCAGCCCACCGGGGCAAACTGAAGCTTTCTTT
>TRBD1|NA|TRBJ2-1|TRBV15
CATSREITGADNEQFF
TGTGCCACCAGCAGAGAGATAACAGGGGCAGACAACGAGCAGTTCTTC
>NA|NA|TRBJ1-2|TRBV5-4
CASSLLVRGGYTF
TGTGCCAGCAGCCTCCTCGTTAGGGGTGGCTACACCTTC
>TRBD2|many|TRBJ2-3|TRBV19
CASSNLAGRGTDTQYF
TGTGCCAGTAGTAACTTAGCGGGAAGAGGGACAGATACGCAGTATTTT
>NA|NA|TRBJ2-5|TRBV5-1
CASSIPGQKKETQYF
TGCGCCAGCAGTATTCCTGGACAGAAGAAAGAGACCCAGTACTTC
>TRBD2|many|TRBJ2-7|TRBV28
CASNRLAVPYEQYF
TGTGCCAGCAATCGACTAGCGGTTCCCTACGAGCAGTACTTC
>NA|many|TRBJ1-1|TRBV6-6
CASSYSFGRTEAFF
TGTGCCAGCAGTTACTCGTTCGGGCGCACTGAAGCTTTCTTT
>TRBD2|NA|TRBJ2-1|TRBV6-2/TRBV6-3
CARSSSFNIFRGTSAPAPFF
TGTGCCCGCAGTTCCTCCTTTAATATTTTTCGGGGGACTAGCGCGCCTGCGCCGTTCTTC
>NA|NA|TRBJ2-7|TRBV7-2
CASSAPRGDSLSYEQYF
TGTGCCAGCAGCGCCCCCCGGGGGGACAGTCTCTCCTACGAGCAGTACTTC
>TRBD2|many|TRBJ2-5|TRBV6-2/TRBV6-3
CASSYSIHAGGPQETQYF
TGTGCCAGCAGTTACTCGATTCACGCGGGAGGGCCTCAGGAGACCCAGTACTTC
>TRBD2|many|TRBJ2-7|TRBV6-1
CASGHSGRSYEQYF
TGTGCCAGCGGGCATAGCGGGAGGTCATACGAGCAGTACTTC
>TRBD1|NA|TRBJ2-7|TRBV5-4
CASSSAGGNYEQYF
TGTGCCAGCAGCTCTGCAGGGGGCAACTACGAGCAGTACTTC
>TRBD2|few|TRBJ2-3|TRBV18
CASSPRSSGRADTQYF
TGTGCCAGCTCACCACGGTCTAGCGGGAGAGCAGATACGCAGTATTTT
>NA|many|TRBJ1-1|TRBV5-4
CASSLAGAMNTEAFF
TGTGCCAGCAGCCTGGCTGGGGCGATGAACACTGAAGCTTTCTTT
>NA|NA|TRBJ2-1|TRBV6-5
CASSLYSEEFF
TGTGCCAGCAGCCTCTACAGTGAGGAGTTCTTC
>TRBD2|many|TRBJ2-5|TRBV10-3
CAISEPGRVETQYF
TGTGCCATCAGTGAGCCAGGGAGGGTGGAGACCCAGTACTTC
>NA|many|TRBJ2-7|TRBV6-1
CASSVLRRQSYEQYF
TGTGCCAGCAGTGTACTCCGGCGTCAGTCCTACGAGCAGTACTTC